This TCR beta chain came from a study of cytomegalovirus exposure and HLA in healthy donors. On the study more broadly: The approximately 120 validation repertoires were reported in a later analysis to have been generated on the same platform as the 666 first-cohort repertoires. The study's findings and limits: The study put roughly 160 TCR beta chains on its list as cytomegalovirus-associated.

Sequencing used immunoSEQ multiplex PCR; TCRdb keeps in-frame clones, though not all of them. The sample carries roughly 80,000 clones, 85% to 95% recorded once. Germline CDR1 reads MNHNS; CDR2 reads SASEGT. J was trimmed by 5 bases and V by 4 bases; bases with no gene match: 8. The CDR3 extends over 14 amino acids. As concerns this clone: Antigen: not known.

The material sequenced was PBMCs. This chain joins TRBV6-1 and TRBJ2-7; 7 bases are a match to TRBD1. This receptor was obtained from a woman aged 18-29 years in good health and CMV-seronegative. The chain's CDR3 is CASSGRQGPNEQYF. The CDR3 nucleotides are TGTGCCAGCAGTGGAAGACAGGGTCCTAACGAGCAGTACTTC.